These 23 T cell receptor beta chains were sequenced from one sample in a study of cytomegalovirus exposure and HLA in healthy donors. A multiplex PCR was run with 60 Vbeta primers and 13 Jbeta primers. Measured with immunoSEQ multiplex PCR; TCRdb has only the in-frame clones, and not every one. The sample records some 200,000 clones, around 79% being singletons. The sequencing input was PBMCs. The receptors stem from a male donor in good health and CMV-seropositive.

The rearrangement uses TRBV6-5 and TRBJ2-7; D might be TRBD2 (5 bases). Looked up from germline, CDR1 is MNHEY and CDR2 is SVGAGI. V lost 2 bases and J 8 bases, leaving 16 bases between the germline ends. The CDR3 is 14 amino acids. This CDR3 is CASSYGIGGTQQYF. In nucleotides, the CDR3 is TGTGCCAGCAGTTACGGTATAGGAGGTACGCAGCAGTACTTC.

The chain links TRBV11-1 to TRBJ2-5, with D uncertain. Trimming pared 5 bases from V and 5 bases from J, leaving 9 bases between. Per germline, CDR1 SGHAT and CDR2 FQDESV (reference sequence). The CDR3 has 12 amino acids. CDR3 sequence: CASSENVETQYF. The CDR3 DNA sequence: TGTGCCAGCAGCGAGAATGTGGAGACCCAGTACTTC.

The chain has TRBV7-9 and TRBJ1-1, with D tentatively TRBD1 (5 bases). The germline CDR1 and CDR2 sequences are SEHNR and FQNEAQ (reference sequence). V was pared by 5 bases and J by 1 base, with 8 bases between. The CDR3 covers 13 residues. The CDR3 coding sequence is TGTGCCAGCAGCCCGACAGCGAACACTGAAGCTTTCTTT. Its translation: CASSPTANTEAFF.

The chain employs TRBV28 and TRBJ2-1, with D unclear. Trimming left V 5 bases short and J 1 base short, with 12 bases between. Per germline, CDR1 MDHEN and CDR2 SYDVKM. The CDR3 loop spans 15 amino acids. The CDR3 sequence: CASSDLAPSYNEQFF. Here the CDR3 DNA reads TGTGCCAGCAGTGATCTGGCCCCTTCCTACAATGAGCAGTTCTTC.

This chain joins TRBV21-1 and TRBJ1-2; the table gives TRBD1 as D, unverified against the DNA. TRBV21-1 corresponds to a pseudogene. This CDR3 is 15 amino acids long. CDR3 amino acids: CASSKQDRDRDGYTF. The CDR3 bases are TGTGCCAGCAGCAAGCAGGACCGGGACAGGGATGGCTACACCTTC.

The chain links TRBV7-2 to TRBJ1-3, with D uncertain. This CDR3 has 16 residues. Germline loops: CDR1 SGHTA, CDR2 FQGNSA. Trimming pared 0 bases from V and 0 bases from J, leaving 9 bases between. The CDR3 DNA follows: TGTGCCAGCAGCTTAGCCCCGGGGATCTCTGGAAACACCATATATTTT. Translating gives CASSLAPGISGNTIYF.

This chain uses TRBV6-5 with TRBJ1-2, with D possibly matching TRBD1 (6 bases). The CDR3 has 14 residues. The V end was cut by 7 bases, the J end by 7 bases, with 19 bases between. CDR1 and CDR2 from the germline V gene are MNHEY and SVGAGI. The DNA of the CDR3 is TGTGCCAGCACCACAGGGAGGGGGTCTGGTGGCTACACCTTC. Encoded protein: CASTTGRGSGGYTF.

The CDR3 sequence: CASSKRRDRDTEAFF. CDR3 bases: TGTGCCAGTAGTAAACGCCGGGACAGGGATACTGAAGCTTTCTTT. The chain combines TRBV19 with TRBJ1-1, with 9 bases aligning to TRBD1. V shed 4 bases, J shed 5 bases, and the junction held 8 bases outside the gene matches. Germline lookup yields CDR1 LNHDA and CDR2 SQIVND (reference sequence). The CDR3 has 15 amino acids. The full variable domain, completed using reference TRBV19 and TRBJ1-1, is DGGITQSPKYLFRKEGQNVTLSCEQNLNHDAMYWYRQDPGQGLRLIYYSQIVNDFQKGDIAEGYSVSREKKESFPLTVTSAQKNPTAFYLCASSKRRDRDTEAFFGQGTRLTVV.

In this sample, this clone turned up once. The chain joins TRBV6-5 to TRBJ1-2, with a tentative D call TRBD1 (6 bases). Trimming cost V 6 bases and J 5 bases, with 16 bases left between them. The CDR3 is 14 amino acids. Germline V gene lookup returns CDR1 MNHEY and CDR2 SVGAGI. The CDR3 spells CASRNRDVGYGYTF. The DNA for the CDR3 is TGTGCCAGCAGAAACAGGGATGTAGGGTATGGCTACACCTTC.

The chain employs TRBV4-3 and TRBJ2-5; 15 bases agree with TRBD2. With 9 bases clipped from V and 7 bases from J, the junction kept 6 bases outside the gene matches. Germline V gene sequence: CDR1 LGHNA, CDR2 YSLEER. This CDR3 is 14 amino acids long. The CDR3 loop is CASGLAGGPGTQYF. CDR3 nucleotides: TGCGCCAGTGGACTAGCGGGAGGGCCAGGGACCCAGTACTTC.

J is TRBJ2-5 and V is TRBV5-1; TRBD2 matches 7 bases. CDR3 length: 15 residues. Germline-derived CDR1 and CDR2 are SGHRS and YFSETQ. V dropped 7 bases and J dropped 5; count of bases not matched to a gene: 14. The CDR3 region has the DNA TGCGCCAGCGCCCAAGGCGGGAGCATTGATGAGACCCAGTACTTC. This translates into CASAQGGSIDETQYF.

This clone was picked up a small number of times. The chain links TRBV25-1 to TRBJ2-2; TRBD2 aligns across 7 bases. CDR1 is MGHDK and CDR2 is SYGVNS in the germline V gene. J lost 7 bases, V lost 1 base, and 0 bases had no gene match. This CDR3 is 13 amino acids long. In DNA form, the CDR3 reads TGTGCCAGCAGTGAATCGGGGGGCGGGGAGCTGTTTTTT. Its translation: CASSESGGGELFF. Filled out from reference TRBV25-1 and TRBJ2-2, the complete variable domain reads EADIYQTPRYLVIGTGKKITLECSQTMGHDKMYWYQQDPGMELHLIHYSYGVNSTEKGDLSSESTVSRIRTEHFPLTLESARPSHTSQYLCASSESGGGELFFGEGSRLTVL.

The chain combines TRBV5-1 with TRBJ1-5; D perhaps matches TRBD1 (6 bases). The CDR3 loop spans 14 amino acids. Germline values: CDR1 SGHRS, CDR2 YFSETQ. The V and J ends lost 4 bases and 4 bases respectively, with 12 bases between them. The CDR3 is CASSPGTSNQPQHF. In DNA form, the CDR3 reads TGCGCCAGCAGCCCCGGGACATCGAATCAGCCCCAGCATTTT.

The V gene is TRBV18, the J gene TRBJ2-2; 11 nucleotides align to TRBD1. Germline CDR1 and CDR2: KGHSH and LQKENI. After removal of 3 bases from V and 0 bases from J, the junction contained 6 bases not matched to a gene. The CDR3 spans 18 residues. In DNA, the CDR3 is TGTGCCAGCTCACCCGGAAAGGGACAGGGGGCGAACACCGGGGAGCTGTTTTTT. Translated, it gives CASSPGKGQGANTGELFF. The variable domain in full, completed from reference TRBV18 and TRBJ2-2, reads NAGVMQNPRHLVRRRGQEARLRCSPMKGHSHVYWYRQLPEEGLKFMVYLQKENIIDESGMPKERFSAEFPKEGPSILRIQQVVRGDSAAYFCASSPGKGQGANTGELFFGEGSRLTVL.

The chain carries TRBV2 and TRBJ2-3; TRBD2 is a possible D gene (6 bases). CDR1 and CDR2 from the germline V gene are SNHLY and FYNNEI. The ends were cut back, 6 bases at V and 2 bases at J, with 12 bases in the middle. CDR3 length: 14 residues. CDR3 nucleotides: TGTGCCAGCAGACCGGGACTTGCCACAGATACGCAGTATTTT. This translates into CASRPGLATDTQYF. Full variable domain (outside the CDR3, taken from reference TRBV2 and TRBJ2-3): EPEVTQTPSHQVTQMGQEVILRCVPISNHLYFYWYRQILGQKVEFLVSFYNNEISEKSEIFDDQFSVERPDGSNFTLKIRSTKLEDSAMYFCASRPGLATDTQYFGPGTRLTVL.

This clone was detected once. DNA of the CDR3: TGCGCCAGCAGCTTGGAGGGTAGCGGGGGGTTGGCGACCCAGTACTTC. This encodes CASSLEGSGGLATQYF. The chain employs TRBV5-1 and TRBJ2-5; 10 positions agree with TRBD2. V was clipped by 0 bases and J by 7 bases; unmatched bases: 9. CDR1 SGHRS and CDR2 YFSETQ come from the germline V gene. The CDR3 spans 16 residues.

The V gene is TRBV7-6, the J gene TRBJ2-7; 7 bases agree with TRBD2. The germline gives CDR1 SGHVS, CDR2 FNYEAQ. Trimming took 6 bases from V and 0 from J; bases not matched to a gene: 8. This CDR3 comprises 15 residues. DNA for the CDR3: TGTGCCAGCAGTCCCCGGGGGGTCCCCTCCTACGAGCAGTACTTC. Its protein product is CASSPRGVPSYEQYF.

This clone was counted only a few times. The CDR3 nucleotides are TGTGCCAGTCTTCAGTACCCAGATACGCAGTATTTT. Protein product: CASLQYPDTQYF. The chain employs TRBV28 and TRBJ2-3; unclear D gene. The germline V and J ends were trimmed by 9 bases and 4 bases, with 11 bases remaining between them. This CDR3 region has 12 residues. The germline V gene has CDR1 MDHEN and CDR2 SYDVKM.

The V gene is TRBV7-9, the J gene TRBJ1-2, with D unresolved. The V end was cut by 5 bases, the J end by 0 bases, with 4 bases between. The CDR3 runs to 12 residues. Per germline, CDR1 SEHNR and CDR2 FQNEAQ (reference sequence). The CDR3 DNA sequence: TGTGCCAGCAGCCACACTAACTATGGCTACACCTTC. This codes for CASSHTNYGYTF.

V gene TRBV19 combines with J gene TRBJ1-2; a possible D gene is TRBD1 (6 bases). The CDR3 spans 13 residues. Trimming shortened V by 6 bases and J by 2 bases, and 10 bases separated the two germline ends. In germline, CDR1 is LNHDA, CDR2 SQIVND (reference sequence). The CDR3 reads CASSNRANYGYTF. In DNA form, the CDR3 reads TGTGCCAGTAGCAACAGGGCAAACTATGGCTACACCTTC.

To note about this clone: The same CDR3 can be traced to other DNA sequences in this sample. The chain links TRBV2 to TRBJ2-2; D may be TRBD1 (6 bases). V was clipped by 8 bases and J by 0 bases, with 13 bases between them. The CDR3 consists of 15 residues. CDR1 is SNHLY and CDR2 is FYNNEI in the germline V gene. The DNA for the CDR3 is TGTGCCAGCTCATACAGGGCGGCGAACACCGGGGAGCTGTTTTTT. Its translation: CASSYRAANTGELFF. Looking up the rest from reference TRBV2 and TRBJ2-2 gives the full variable domain: EPEVTQTPSHQVTQMGQEVILRCVPISNHLYFYWYRQILGQKVEFLVSFYNNEISEKSEIFDDQFSVERPDGSNFTLKIRSTKLEDSAMYFCASSYRAANTGELFFGEGSRLTVL.

The rearrangement links TRBV5-1 to TRBJ1-1; TRBD1 agrees at 9 bases. This CDR3 spans 14 amino acids. Trimming at V came to 3 bases and at J to 4 bases, leaving 4 bases not matched to a gene. Per the germline V gene, CDR1 is SGHRS and CDR2 is YFSETQ. CDR3 bases: TGCGCCAGCAGCTCAACGACAGGGGGCACTGAAGCTTTCTTT. Encoded protein: CASSSTTGGTEAFF.

The count of this clone is one. The chain carries TRBV7-2 and TRBJ1-1; a weak D match, TRBD1 (6 bases). This CDR3 region has 15 residues. Germline lookup yields CDR1 SGHTA and CDR2 FQGNSA. The V and J ends lost 1 base and 1 base respectively, with 10 bases between them. The CDR3 spells CASSLEGRGNTEAFF. The CDR3 nucleotides are TGTGCCAGCAGCTTAGAGGGCAGGGGGAACACTGAAGCTTTCTTT. The variable domain in full, completed from reference TRBV7-2 and TRBJ1-1, reads GAGVSQSPSNKVTEKGKDVELRCDPISGHTALYWYRQSLGQGLEFLIYFQGNSAPDKSGLPSDRFSAERTGGSVSTLTIQRTQQEDSAVYLCASSLEGRGNTEAFFGQGTRLTVV.